This T cell receptor (beta chain) was profiled in a study of a mutant IDH1 vaccine in newly diagnosed glioma. The wider study: Patients were pretreated with radiotherapy, temozolomide, or both, mostly both.

The CDR3 has 14 residues. Trimming took 6 bases from V and 0 from J, leaving 11 bases between them. Germline CDR1 MNHNS, CDR2 SASEGT. The repertoire was sequenced with immunoSEQ multiplex PCR; TCRdb's copy has only in-frame clones and lacks some. Altogether tens of thousands of clones are present, about 92% being singletons, with the ten largest covering roughly 1.1%. Of note for this clone: Antigen unknown.

Study findings and constraints: Among all patients, vaccine-induced immune responses occurred in approximately 94%. Whatever changes occurred in top peripheral T cell clonotypes seemed unrelated to pseudoprogression.

Time point specified: baseline, week 1 (first vaccination visit). Documented treatment: pre-vaccination baseline after standard-of-care therapy. New WHO grade 3 or 4 IDH1-mutant, ATRX-lost astrocytomas were present in all donors. This TCR derives from a man aged 35-49 years with glioma. The specimen comprised PBMCs, sampled from a glioma patient treated with radiotherapy, temozolomide or both. The V gene is TRBV6-1, the J gene TRBJ1-1, with D possibly being TRBD1 (5 bases). The CDR3 DNA is TGTGCCAGCAGGGGACCCATTCTGAACACTGAAGCTTTCTTT. It encodes CASRGPILNTEAFF.